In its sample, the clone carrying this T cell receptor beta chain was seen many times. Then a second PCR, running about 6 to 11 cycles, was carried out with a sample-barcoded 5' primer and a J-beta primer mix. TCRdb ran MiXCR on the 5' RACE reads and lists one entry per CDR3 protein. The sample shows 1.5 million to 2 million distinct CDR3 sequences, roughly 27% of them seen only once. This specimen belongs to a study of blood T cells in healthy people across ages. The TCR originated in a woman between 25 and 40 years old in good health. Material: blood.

DNA for the CDR3: TGTGCCATCAGGATGGACGGCTATGAGCAGTTCTTC. Amino acids: CAIRMDGYEQFF. This rearrangement joins TRBV10-3 to TRBJ2-1; D is uncertain. Per the germline V gene, CDR1 is ENHRY and CDR2 is SYGVKD. V lost 6 bases to trimming and J lost 8 bases, with 11 bases between them. This CDR3 has 12 amino acids.